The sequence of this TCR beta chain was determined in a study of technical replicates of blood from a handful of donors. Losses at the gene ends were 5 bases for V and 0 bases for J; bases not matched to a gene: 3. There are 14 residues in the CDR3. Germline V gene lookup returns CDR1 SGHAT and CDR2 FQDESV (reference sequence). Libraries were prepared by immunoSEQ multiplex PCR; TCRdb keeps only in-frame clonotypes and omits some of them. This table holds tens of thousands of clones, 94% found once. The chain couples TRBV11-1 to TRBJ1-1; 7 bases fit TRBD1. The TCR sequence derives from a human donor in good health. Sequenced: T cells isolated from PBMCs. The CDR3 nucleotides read TGTGCCAGCAGCCAAGGGGGCGTGAACACTGAAGCTTTCTTT. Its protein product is CASSQGGVNTEAFF.